The T cell receptor (beta chain) under discussion was sequenced for a study of cytomegalovirus exposure and HLA in healthy donors. Overall study results and limits: Per a later analysis, 15,000 to 20,000 TCR beta sequences showed association with HLA alleles at 0.05 false discovery rate.

Researchers ran the PCR with 60 Vbeta and 13 Jbeta primers. Assay: immunoSEQ multiplex PCR; the TCRdb copy retains only in-frame clones and omits some. The data hold about 160,000 clones, with approximately 80% observed a single time. The CDR3 extends over 13 amino acids. Trimming removed 5 bases from V and 4 bases from J, with 14 bases in between. Per germline, CDR1 SQVTM and CDR2 ANQGSEA. Remarks on this clone: Its antigen is currently unknown.

The TCR was taken from a boy aged 2 to 9 in good health and CMV-seronegative. Sequenced input: PBMCs. This rearrangement joins TRBV29-1 to TRBJ1-1; possibly TRBD1 for D (5 bases). The CDR3 DNA sequence: TGCAGCGTTCACGGCAGGGCGACCACTGAAGCTTTCTTT. This gives the protein CSVHGRATTEAFF.